Sequencing of this TCR beta chain was carried out in a study of T cells after yellow fever vaccination. Study as a whole: Preparation used SMART-Seq v4 Ultra Low Input for the low-cell-number fractions. General study points: Post-booster samples contained most primary-vaccination clones (just under 98% CD4, about 90% CD8). A limited proportion of clonotypes was detected within both the CD4 and CD8 compartments. When the response was secondary, it was weaker but reached its peak faster, day 5 versus 15.

This clonotype has more than one count but fewer than ten. TCRdb recomputed calls from the 5' RACE reads with MiXCR, one row per CDR3 protein. The table shows roughly 100,000 distinct CDR3 sequences, with 8% to 10% occurring only once. The receptor was isolated from a man in his late teens or twenties who received the YFV17D yellow fever vaccine. Sequenced here: CD8+ T cells not binding an NS4B(214-222) dextramer, sorted from PBMCs, sampled more than 13 days after the first yellow fever vaccination.

The CDR3 sequence: CSASILDRALRETQYF. In DNA, the CDR3 is TGCAGTGCTAGTATTTTGGACAGGGCTTTGAGAGAGACCCAGTACTTC. This chain links TRBV20-1 with TRBJ2-5; TRBD1 agrees at 8 bases. This CDR3 contains 16 residues. Germline V gene lookup returns CDR1 DFQATT and CDR2 SNEGSKA (reference sequence). With 3 bases clipped from V and 4 bases from J, the junction kept 13 bases outside the gene matches.